Shown below are 20 T cell receptor beta chains from a single sample sequenced in a study of T cell responses to AZD1222 COVID-19 vaccine. Produced via immunoSEQ multiplex PCR; TCRdb's table is partial and in-frame only. Here the sample spans some 110,000 clones, about 85% being singletons. Source: peripheral blood, taken on day 0 of AZD1222 vaccination. The receptor set was obtained from an adult in good health.

This clone was picked up a small number of times. The J gene is TRBJ2-7, the V gene TRBV4-1; TRBD2 matches 13 bases. The CDR3 is 17 residues long. Trimming cost V 3 bases and J 2 bases; bases outside gene matches: 7. From germline, CDR1 is MGHRA and CDR2 YSYEKL. CDR3 amino acids: CASSHPPGTSGAYEQYF. The DNA of the CDR3 is TGCGCCAGCAGCCACCCGCCCGGGACTAGCGGGGCCTACGAGCAGTACTTC.

The V call is TRBV6-6, the J call TRBJ2-1; TRBD2 might be the D (5 bases). Looked up from germline, CDR1 is MNHNY and CDR2 is SVGAGI (reference sequence). The germline V and J ends were trimmed by 6 bases and 4 bases, with 13 bases remaining between them. The CDR3 contains 14 residues. The CDR3 loop is CASSERSGYNEQFF. The CDR3 coding sequence is TGTGCCAGCAGCGAGCGGAGCGGATACAATGAGCAGTTCTTC.

The chain links TRBV9 to TRBJ1-2, with D uncertain. Germline V gene lookup returns CDR1 SGDLS and CDR2 YYNGEE. The CDR3 is made up of 13 amino acids. Trimming cost V 2 bases and J 4 bases, with 9 bases left between them. This CDR3 is CASSVRDFYGYTF. The CDR3 DNA follows: TGTGCCAGCAGCGTGAGGGATTTCTATGGCTACACCTTC.

The chain couples TRBV3-1 (or the pseudogene TRBV3-2) to TRBJ2-2; 7 bases line up with TRBD1. With V trimmed by 4 bases and J by 3 bases, 2 bases remained unmatched. CDR1 is LGHDT, CDR2 YNNKEL, per germline (reference sequence). This CDR3 is 14 amino acids long. CDR3 region: CASSPQGDTGELFF. The CDR3 coding sequence is TGTGCCAGCAGCCCTCAGGGGGACACCGGGGAGCTGTTTTTT.

The V gene is TRBV5-1, the J gene TRBJ1-2, with D perhaps TRBD1 (6 bases). Germline lookup yields CDR1 SGHRS and CDR2 YFSETQ. V dropped 4 bases and J dropped 2 bases, with 9 bases sitting between them. CDR3 length: 13 amino acids. CDR3 region: CASSRGENYGYTF. The CDR3 bases are TGCGCCAGCAGCAGGGGGGAAAACTATGGCTACACCTTC.

The rearrangement joins TRBV6-6 to TRBJ2-1; 16 bases line up with TRBD2. Looked up from germline, CDR1 is MNHNY and CDR2 is SVGAGI (reference sequence). CDR3 size: 18 residues. V shed 6 bases and J 8 bases; nucleotides not matched to a gene: 13. The CDR3: CASSKDLSGLAGGYEQFF. As DNA, the CDR3 is TGTGCCAGCAGCAAGGACCTCTCGGGACTAGCGGGGGGGTATGAGCAGTTCTTC.

The chain joins TRBV7-2 to TRBJ2-3, with 7 bases matching TRBD2. The CDR3 sequence is 16 residues long. Germline trimming cut 0 bases from V and 6 bases from J; bases unmatched to any gene: 9. Germline V gene data show CDR1 as SGHTA and CDR2 as FQGNSA. The CDR3 sequence is CASSLAPAGRGDTQYF. DNA of the CDR3: TGTGCCAGCAGCTTAGCCCCAGCGGGGCGGGGGGATACGCAGTATTTT.

The V gene is TRBV24-1, the J gene TRBJ1-4; TRBD1 aligns across 7 bases. Per germline, CDR1 KGHDR and CDR2 SFDVKD. CDR3 size: 16 residues. V dropped 4 bases and J dropped 7; count of bases not matched to a gene: 11. The CDR3, as DNA: TGTGCCACCAGTGACCGACAGGGAGGGAAGGGTGAAAAACTGTTTTTT. Its translation is CATSDRQGGKGEKLFF.

This chain joins TRBV7-9 and TRBJ2-7, with a possible D match to TRBD1 (5 bases). The CDR3 length is 14 residues. V was clipped by 2 bases and J by 5 bases, with 13 bases between them. In germline, CDR1 is SEHNR, CDR2 FQNEAQ (reference sequence). Here the CDR3 reads CASSLSRDTHEQYF. Written as DNA, the CDR3 is TGTGCCAGCAGCTTAAGCAGGGATACCCACGAGCAGTACTTC.

CDR3 sequence reads: CASASIAGAQNEQYF. The DNA for the CDR3 is TGTGCCAGCGCGTCCATAGCGGGAGCCCAGAACGAGCAGTACTTC. The V and J genes are TRBV27 and TRBJ2-7, with 9 positions matching TRBD2. Germline loops: CDR1 MNHEY, CDR2 SMNVEV (reference sequence). The CDR3 length is 15 residues. Trimming took 8 bases from V and 5 from J; bases not matched to a gene: 13.

The chain has TRBV29-1 and TRBJ2-7; maybe TRBD1 (6 bases). The germline gives CDR1 SQVTM, CDR2 ANQGSEA. Deletions cut 1 base from V and 5 bases from J, with 15 bases between. The CDR3 sequence is 14 residues long. The CDR3 spells CSVEGADSPHEQYF. The CDR3 region has the DNA TGCAGCGTTGAAGGGGCGGACAGCCCCCACGAGCAGTACTTC.

This sequence joins TRBV7-6 and TRBJ1-1; D gene unclear. CDR3 length: 15 residues. Germline V gene lookup returns CDR1 SGHVS and CDR2 FNYEAQ. Trimming took 0 bases from V and 0 from J, leaving 8 bases between them. For the CDR3, the DNA is TGTGCCAGCAGCTTAGCGGCTAGTGTGAACACTGAAGCTTTCTTT. Translated, it gives CASSLAASVNTEAFF.

This chain uses TRBV7-3 with TRBJ2-3; maybe TRBD2 (6 bases). The CDR3 spans 14 residues. Germline assignment: CDR1 SGHTA and CDR2 FQGTGA. The V and J ends lost 5 bases and 1 base respectively, with 10 bases between them. CDR3 nucleotide sequence: TGTGCCAGCAGCCCTGAGCGGGGCACAGATACGCAGTATTTT. It is translated as CASSPERGTDTQYF.

The chain is built from TRBV6-1 and TRBJ2-1, with a possible D match to TRBD2 (6 bases). Deletions cut 4 bases from V and 0 bases from J, with 16 bases between. The CDR3 spans 17 residues. Per the germline V gene, CDR1 is MNHNS and CDR2 is SASEGT. The CDR3 loop reads CASSVMGLPSSYNEQFF. DNA for the CDR3: TGTGCCAGCAGTGTCATGGGACTCCCAAGCTCCTACAATGAGCAGTTCTTC.

This rearrangement joins TRBV19 to TRBJ2-1; D is perhaps TRBD2 (5 bases). The CDR3 extends over 16 amino acids. CDR1 is LNHDA and CDR2 is SQIVND in the germline V gene (reference sequence). Trimming shortened V by 3 bases and J by 10 bases, and 22 bases separated the two germline ends. The CDR3 sequence is CASSMRRTKAPGEQFF. DNA of the CDR3: TGTGCCAGTAGTATGCGGAGGACGAAGGCGCCGGGGGAGCAGTTCTTC.

This sequence joins TRBV29-1 and TRBJ2-7; tentatively, D is TRBD2 (6 bases). Germline CDR1 is SQVTM and CDR2 is ANQGSEA. CDR3 length: 12 residues. V was trimmed by 3 bases and J by 3 bases, leaving 9 bases between them. CDR3 sequence reads: CSVDWGDYEQYF. CDR3 coding DNA: TGCAGCGTTGATTGGGGGGACTACGAGCAGTACTTC.

The gene calls are TRBV28 and TRBJ2-1, with TRBD2 matching 10 bases. CDR1 MDHEN and CDR2 SYDVKM come from the germline V gene. J gave up 7 bases and V 8 bases, and 14 bases lay outside the gene matches. The CDR3 loop spans 16 amino acids. CDR3 in amino acids: CASRWSQREGQNEQFF. CDR3 nucleotides: TGTGCCAGCCGCTGGTCCCAGCGGGAGGGCCAGAATGAGCAGTTCTTC.

DNA of the CDR3: TGCGCCAGCAGCTTGCGCTGGGGAGGGTATCAGCCCCAGCATTTT. It encodes CASSLRWGGYQPQHF. The rearrangement links TRBV5-1 to TRBJ1-5; the D is unclear. Trimming shortened V by 1 base and J by 5 bases, and 13 bases separated the two germline ends. Germline V gene lookup returns CDR1 SGHRS and CDR2 YFSETQ. The CDR3 has 15 amino acids.

CDR3: CASSPNRDQETQYF. The CDR3 coding sequence is TGCGCCAGCAGCCCGAACAGGGACCAAGAGACCCAGTACTTC. The V call is TRBV5-1, the J call TRBJ2-5; D possibly corresponds to TRBD1 (6 bases). The CDR3 length is 14 residues. Germline CDR1 and CDR2: SGHRS and YFSETQ. Trimming cost V 4 bases and J 0 bases, with 10 bases left between them.

The genes are TRBV3-1 (or the pseudogene TRBV3-2) and TRBJ1-1; tentatively, D is TRBD1 (6 bases). CDR1 is LGHDT and CDR2 is YNNKEL in the germline V gene (reference sequence). V was clipped by 4 bases and J by 4 bases, with 22 bases between them. The CDR3 is 17 amino acids. As DNA, the CDR3 is TGTGCCAGCAGCCCTCTCGGCGGATACAAAGGGGGCACTGAAGCTTTCTTT. Protein product: CASSPLGGYKGGTEAFF.